Reported below is one T cell receptor (beta chain). CDR1 is SGHNT and CDR2 is YYREEE in the germline V gene (reference sequence). The CDR3 length is 15 residues. V lost 4 bases and J 3 bases, leaving 13 bases between the germline ends. Authors' methods: Estimated nucleated cell counts came from reference gene primer amplification. Clones were sequenced by immunoSEQ multiplex PCR, and TCRdb holds only the in-frame ones, with some missing. V and J calls and clone size are copied from that table; D and trimming were computed from the DNA. The table shows about 140,000 clones, with roughly 85% occurring only once. This entry is derived from a study of blood T cell repertoires in COVID-19. Study-wide background: The cDNA or gDNA used as material had been derived from T cells, B-cell-depleted T cells, or PBMCs.

J is TRBJ2-2 and V is TRBV5-4; possible D gene TRBD2, 6 bases. Material for sequencing was peripheral blood. This receptor was taken from a man in his fifties or sixties with acute or convalescent COVID-19. The CDR3 loop is CASSPGTGHTGELFF. In DNA form, the CDR3 reads TGTGCCAGCAGCCCCGGGACTGGCCACACCGGGGAGCTGTTTTTT.